This T cell receptor beta chain is from a study of control samples from healthy donors and cancer patients. There are 15 residues in the CDR3. The trim removed 4 bases at V and 1 base at J, leaving 6 bases unmatched. Per germline, CDR1 MNHNY and CDR2 SVGAGI (reference sequence). Method: immunoSEQ multiplex PCR; TCRdb's copy keeps in-frame clones and lacks some. This sample has about 45,000 clones; 70% occur once, and the top ten carry roughly 15%. The specimen was formalin-fixed, paraffin-embedded tissue. This clonotype was sampled from a male donor with melanoma. The chain links TRBV6-6 to TRBJ2-7; 8 bases fit TRBD2. CDR3 residues: CASSFSGSRSYEQYF. For the CDR3, the DNA is TGTGCCAGCAGTTTCAGCGGGAGCCGTTCCTACGAGCAGTACTTC.